The 25 T cell receptor beta chains presented below share a single source sample, sequenced in a study of shared clonotypes between healthy human individuals. Libraries were prepared by immunoSEQ multiplex PCR; TCRdb keeps only in-frame clonotypes and omits some of them. The sample carries around 1.9 million clones, approximately 94% recorded once. Naive CD8 cells lacked CD45RO, underwent positive selection for CCR7 and left out terminally differentiated effector memory CD45RA+ cells. The sample taken for sequencing was naive CD8+ T cells from PBMCs. The receptors were sampled from a man between 18 and 35 years old in good health. Some clones in this sample may be carry-over from other donors' samples.

This sequence joins TRBV27 and TRBJ1-1; a possible D gene is TRBD1 (6 bases). This CDR3 comprises 16 residues. V was clipped by 4 bases and J by 4 bases, with 19 bases between them. The germline V gene has CDR1 MNHEY and CDR2 SMNVEV (reference sequence). CDR3 bases: TGTGCCAGCAGTTCCAGAGGGGGGCAAGTGGGCACTGAAGCTTTCTTT. Translation gives CASSSRGGQVGTEAFF.

About this clone: The same CDR3 also results from other DNA sequences found in this sample. This chain links TRBV27 with TRBJ2-7, with TRBD1 matching 7 bases. CDR3 length: 14 amino acids. The germline V gene encodes CDR1 MNHEY and CDR2 SMNVEV (reference sequence). With 5 bases clipped from V and 0 bases from J, the junction kept 4 bases outside the gene matches. CDR3 in amino acids: CASSPTGYSYEQYF. The CDR3 DNA is TGTGCCAGCAGTCCGACAGGGTACTCCTACGAGCAGTACTTC.

This rearrangement joins TRBV9 to TRBJ2-5; no clear D. Germline CDR1 reads SGDLS; CDR2 reads YYNGEE. Trimming cost V 1 base and J 5 bases, with 9 bases left between them. The CDR3 spans 13 residues. The CDR3 nucleotides read TGTGCCAGCAGCGTATCCCAGTGGGAGACCCAGTACTTC. Translating it yields CASSVSQWETQYF. The whole variable domain, remainder taken from reference TRBV9 and TRBJ2-5, is DSGVTQTPKHLITATGQRVTLRCSPRSGDLSVYWYQQSLDQGLQFLIQYYNGEERAKGNILERFSAQQFPDLHSELNLSSLELGDSALYFCASSVSQWETQYFGPGTRLLVL.

V usage is TRBV4-1 and J usage is TRBJ2-7; 12 bases align to TRBD2. V lost 4 bases, J lost 6 bases, and 7 bases stayed unmatched. The CDR3 spans 15 residues. Germline CDR1 and CDR2: MGHRA and YSYEKL. CDR3 in amino acids: CASSLSTSGSSEQYF. The CDR3 DNA reads as TGCGCCAGCAGCCTATCGACTAGCGGGAGTTCCGAGCAGTACTTC.

The chain carries TRBV19 and TRBJ2-1, with D possibly matching TRBD1 (7 bases). Germline values: CDR1 LNHDA, CDR2 SQIVND (reference sequence). Trimming removed 6 bases at V and 0 bases at J, with 21 bases between. This CDR3 contains 18 residues. CDR3 protein: CASSGGQRREYSYNEQFF. CDR3 DNA: TGTGCCAGTAGCGGGGGACAGAGAAGGGAGTACTCCTACAATGAGCAGTTCTTC.

This sequence joins TRBV19 and TRBJ2-6; 9 bases are shared with TRBD1. CDR3 length equals 18 residues. The germline V gene has CDR1 LNHDA and CDR2 SQIVND (reference sequence). With 4 bases clipped from V and 0 bases from J, the junction kept 7 bases outside the gene matches. The CDR3 loop is CASSNGGTGLSGANVLTF. The CDR3 bases are TGTGCCAGTAGTAACGGAGGGACAGGGCTCTCTGGGGCCAACGTCCTGACTTTC. Based on the CDR3 plus reference TRBV19 and TRBJ2-6, the full variable domain is DGGITQSPKYLFRKEGQNVTLSCEQNLNHDAMYWYRQDPGQGLRLIYYSQIVNDFQKGDIAEGYSVSREKKESFPLTVTSAQKNPTAFYLCASSNGGTGLSGANVLTFGAGSRLTVL.

This clone was seen a single time. This chain links TRBV7-9 with TRBJ2-5; a weak D match, TRBD2 (6 bases). The CDR3 has 15 amino acids. The germline CDR1 and CDR2 sequences are SEHNR and FQNEAQ (reference sequence). Trimming left V 1 base short and J 5 bases short, with 14 bases between. The CDR3 loop reads CASSLVTSGEETQYF. CDR3 nucleotides: TGTGCCAGCAGCTTAGTAACCTCGGGGGAGGAGACCCAGTACTTC. Full variable domain (remainder filled in from reference TRBV7-9 and TRBJ2-5): DTGVSQNPRHKITKRGQNVTFRCDPISEHNRLYWYRQTLGQGPEFLTYFQNEAQLEKSRLLSDRFSAERPKGSFSTLEIQRTEQGDSAMYLCASSLVTSGEETQYFGPGTRLLVL.

The rearrangement uses TRBV27 and TRBJ2-1; 11 positions agree with TRBD2. The CDR3 is 15 residues long. Trimming cost V 3 bases and J 4 bases; bases outside gene matches: 2. Germline V gene sequence: CDR1 MNHEY, CDR2 SMNVEV (reference sequence). CDR3 residues: CASSLGTSGYNEQFF. The CDR3 DNA follows: TGTGCCAGCAGTTTGGGGACTAGCGGTTACAATGAGCAGTTCTTC.

J is TRBJ1-5 and V is TRBV19, with D possibly being TRBD1 (5 bases). From germline, CDR1 is LNHDA and CDR2 SQIVND (reference sequence). The CDR3 covers 14 residues. V was trimmed by 4 bases and J by 3 bases, leaving 10 bases between them. CDR3 protein: CASSTRDFNQPQHF. Written as DNA, the CDR3 is TGTGCCAGTAGTACCCGGGACTTCAATCAGCCCCAGCATTTT.

This chain's CDR3 is CASSPSQRESNEQYF. CDR3 nucleotides: TGTGCCAGCAGCCCCTCCCAGCGGGAGTCGAACGAGCAGTACTTC. The rearrangement joins TRBV13 to TRBJ2-7; TRBD2 agrees at 8 bases. Germline values: CDR1 PRHDT, CDR2 FYEKMQ (reference sequence). V gave up 5 bases and J gave up 5 bases; unmatched junction bases: 11. The CDR3 has 15 residues.

The rearrangement links TRBV27 to TRBJ2-1; perhaps TRBD2 as D (6 bases). The CDR3 loop spans 15 amino acids. Trimming stripped 4 bases from V and 3 bases from J, with 13 bases between. CDR1 and CDR2 from the germline V gene are MNHEY and SMNVEV (reference sequence). The CDR3 sequence is CASSSIGSSYNEQFF. The CDR3, as DNA: TGTGCCAGCAGTTCAATCGGGAGTAGCTACAATGAGCAGTTCTTC.

This clone was found once. The rearrangement uses TRBV7-6 and TRBJ2-2; 8 bases match TRBD1. This CDR3 comprises 17 residues. In germline, CDR1 is SGHVS, CDR2 FNYEAQ. Losses at the gene ends were 4 bases for V and 6 bases for J; bases not matched to a gene: 13. The CDR3 here is CASSYRQGASWAGELFF. Written as DNA, the CDR3 is TGTGCCAGCAGCTACCGGCAGGGGGCGTCGTGGGCCGGGGAGCTGTTTTTT.

The chain is built from TRBV27 and TRBJ1-5; D remains unclear. The CDR3 is 14 residues long. CDR1 and CDR2 (germline): MNHEY, SMNVEV (reference sequence). V was clipped by 4 bases and J by 3 bases, with 10 bases between them. In DNA, the CDR3 is TGTGCCAGCAGTTCGCGACTCTCCAATCAGCCCCAGCATTTT. Amino acid sequence: CASSSRLSNQPQHF.

The chain uses TRBV10-3 and TRBJ2-7; no reliable D call. CDR3 length: 15 residues. Between the trimmed V and J ends, which lost 6 bases and 9 bases, there was a span of 24 bases. CDR1 ENHRY and CDR2 SYGVKD come from the germline V gene. CDR3 DNA sequence: TGTGCCATCAGCTCCCTTGATTCAATTGAGAAGGGGCAGTACTTC. This encodes CAISSLDSIEKGQYF.

This chain connects TRBV6-6 to TRBJ2-5; TRBD1 agrees at 7 bases. CDR1 is MNHNY and CDR2 is SVGAGI in the germline V gene (reference sequence). The CDR3 length is 12 residues. Trimming took 6 bases from V and 5 from J; bases not matched to a gene: 3. In DNA form, the CDR3 reads TGTGCCAGCAGGACAGGGCCGGAGACCCAGTACTTC. It is translated as CASRTGPETQYF.

In this sample, this clone turned up once. V and J are TRBV7-6 and TRBJ2-1, with D perhaps being TRBD1 or TRBD2 (5 bases each). Germline lookup yields CDR1 SGHVS and CDR2 FNYEAQ. V was pared by 5 bases and J by 9 bases, with 17 bases between. CDR3 length: 14 residues. The CDR3 coding sequence is TGTGCCAGCAGCCCAGAGGCAGGGAGTAGTGAGCAGTTCTTC. Protein product: CASSPEAGSSEQFF.

This rearrangement joins TRBV27 to TRBJ1-1, with TRBD1 as a possible D gene (5 bases). The CDR3 consists of 13 residues. Germline lookup yields CDR1 MNHEY and CDR2 SMNVEV (reference sequence). Trimming pared 7 bases from V and 4 bases from J, leaving 13 bases between. The CDR3 spells CASTGERGTEAFF. The CDR3, as DNA: TGTGCCAGCACGGGGGAGAGGGGCACTGAAGCTTTCTTT.

This chain uses TRBV6-5 with TRBJ1-2; 7 bases line up with TRBD1. V lost 5 bases to trimming and J lost 7 bases; unmatched junction nucleotides: 4. This CDR3 has 12 amino acids. Germline CDR1 and CDR2: MNHEY and SVGAGI. The CDR3 here is CASSPDRVGYTF. CDR3 sequence (DNA): TGTGCCAGCAGTCCCGACAGGGTTGGCTACACCTTC.

The CDR3 region is CASLGAGGQDYGYTF. The CDR3 DNA reads as TGCGCCAGCTTGGGGGCAGGGGGCCAGGACTATGGCTACACCTTC. The genes are TRBV10-2 and TRBJ1-2; 8 bases are a match to TRBD1. This CDR3 contains 15 residues. Germline V gives CDR1 WSHSY, CDR2 SAAADI. J lost 3 bases, V lost 8 bases, and 11 bases had no gene match.

The genes are TRBV25-1 and TRBJ1-3; D unclear. CDR1 and CDR2 (germline): MGHDK, SYGVNS. The CDR3 extends over 14 amino acids. V dropped 0 bases and J dropped 4 bases, with 7 bases sitting between them. The CDR3 spells CASSEYRAGNTIYF. CDR3 DNA sequence: TGTGCCAGCAGTGAATATCGTGCGGGAAACACCATATATTTT.

This clone was detected only a few times. The chain couples TRBV19 to TRBJ1-1; perhaps TRBD1 as D (5 bases). Germline V gene sequence: CDR1 LNHDA, CDR2 SQIVND (reference sequence). This CDR3 has 12 residues. The germline V and J ends were trimmed by 4 bases and 10 bases, with 13 bases remaining between them. The CDR3 DNA reads as TGTGCCAGTAGTACCCGGGGGGATGGAGCTTTCTTT. Its protein is CASSTRGDGAFF.

This clone occurred once. The rearrangement links TRBV30 to TRBJ2-3; TRBD1 is a possible D gene (5 bases). Germline-derived CDR1 and CDR2 are GTSNPN and SVGIG (reference sequence). V was trimmed by 0 bases and J by 2 bases, leaving 12 bases between them. CDR3 size: 15 residues. In DNA form, the CDR3 reads TGTGCCTGGAGTGTGCTGGGGCTAACCACAGATACGCAGTATTTT. Protein product: CAWSVLGLTTDTQYF.

This clone was detected once. V is TRBV11-2 and J is TRBJ1-2; D gene unclear. The V gene lost 4 bases and the J gene lost 10 bases, with 13 bases spanning the gap. CDR1 SGHAT and CDR2 FQNNGV come from the germline V gene. This CDR3 contains 12 residues. CDR3 residues: CASSSGPLVYTF. The CDR3 DNA sequence: TGTGCCAGCAGCTCCGGACCGTTGGTCTACACCTTC.

V and J are TRBV10-3 and TRBJ2-1; D gene unclear. The CDR3 sequence is 15 residues long. Trimming stripped 0 bases from V and 3 bases from J, with 9 bases between. Germline CDR1 ENHRY, CDR2 SYGVKD. The CDR3 coding sequence is TGTGCCATCAGTGAGTCGGTCTTACACTACAATGAGCAGTTCTTC. Its translation: CAISESVLHYNEQFF.

The chain has TRBV30 and TRBJ1-5; no clear D gene. This CDR3 region has 14 residues. Trimming removed 3 bases from V and 3 bases from J, with 12 bases in between. Per the germline V gene, CDR1 is GTSNPN and CDR2 is SVGIG (reference sequence). Written as DNA, the CDR3 is TGTGCCTGGAGACAATTCCCCCTCAATCAGCCCCAGCATTTT. Encoded protein: CAWRQFPLNQPQHF.